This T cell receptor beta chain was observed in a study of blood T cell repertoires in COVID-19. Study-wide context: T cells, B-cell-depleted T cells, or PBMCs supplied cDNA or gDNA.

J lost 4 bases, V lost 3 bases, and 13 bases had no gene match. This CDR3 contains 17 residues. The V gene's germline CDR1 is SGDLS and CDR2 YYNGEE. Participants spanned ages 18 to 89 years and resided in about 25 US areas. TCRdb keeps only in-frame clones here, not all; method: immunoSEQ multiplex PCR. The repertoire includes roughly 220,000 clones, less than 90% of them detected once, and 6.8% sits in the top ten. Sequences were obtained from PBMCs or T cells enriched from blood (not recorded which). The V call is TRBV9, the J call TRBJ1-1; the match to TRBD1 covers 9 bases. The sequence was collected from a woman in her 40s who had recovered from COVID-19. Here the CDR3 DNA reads TGTGCCAGCAGCGAGCGCGGGACAGGGTACGGGGGCACTGAAGCTTTCTTT. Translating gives CASSERGTGYGGTEAFF. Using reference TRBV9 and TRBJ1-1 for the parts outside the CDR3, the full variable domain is DSGVTQTPKHLITATGQRVTLRCSPRSGDLSVYWYQQSLDQGLQFLIQYYNGEERAKGNILERFSAQQFPDLHSELNLSSLELGDSALYFCASSERGTGYGGTEAFFGQGTRLTVV.